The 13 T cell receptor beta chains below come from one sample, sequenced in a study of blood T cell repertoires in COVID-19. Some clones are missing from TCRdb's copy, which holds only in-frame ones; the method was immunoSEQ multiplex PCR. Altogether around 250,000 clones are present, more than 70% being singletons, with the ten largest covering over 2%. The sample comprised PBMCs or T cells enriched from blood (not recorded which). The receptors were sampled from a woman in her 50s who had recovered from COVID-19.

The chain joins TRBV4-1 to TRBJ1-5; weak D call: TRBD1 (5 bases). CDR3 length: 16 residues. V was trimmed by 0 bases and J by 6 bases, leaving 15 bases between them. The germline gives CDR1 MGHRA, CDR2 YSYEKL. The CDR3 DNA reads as TGCGCCAGCAGCCAAGACACAGGACGGTCAGGTCAGCCCCAGCATTTT. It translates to CASSQDTGRSGQPQHF.

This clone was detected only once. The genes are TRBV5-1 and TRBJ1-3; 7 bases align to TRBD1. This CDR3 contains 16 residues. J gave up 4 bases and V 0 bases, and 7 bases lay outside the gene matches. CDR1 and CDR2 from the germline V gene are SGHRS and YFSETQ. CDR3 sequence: CASSLAGQTGGNTIYF. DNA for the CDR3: TGCGCCAGCAGCTTGGCCGGGCAGACAGGGGGAAACACCATATATTTT.

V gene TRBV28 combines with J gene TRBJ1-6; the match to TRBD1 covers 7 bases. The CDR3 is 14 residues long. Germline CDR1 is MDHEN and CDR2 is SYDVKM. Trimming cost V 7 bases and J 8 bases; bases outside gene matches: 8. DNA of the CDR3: TGTGCCAGCAACTACAGGGGAAACTATTCACCCCTCCACTTT. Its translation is CASNYRGNYSPLHF.

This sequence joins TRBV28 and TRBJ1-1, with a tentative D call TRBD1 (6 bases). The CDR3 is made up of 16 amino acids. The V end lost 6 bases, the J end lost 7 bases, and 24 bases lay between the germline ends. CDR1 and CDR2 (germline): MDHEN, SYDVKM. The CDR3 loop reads CASSLAVPGQRFEAFF. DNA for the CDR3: TGTGCCAGCAGCCTGGCGGTACCGGGACAAAGATTTGAAGCTTTCTTT.

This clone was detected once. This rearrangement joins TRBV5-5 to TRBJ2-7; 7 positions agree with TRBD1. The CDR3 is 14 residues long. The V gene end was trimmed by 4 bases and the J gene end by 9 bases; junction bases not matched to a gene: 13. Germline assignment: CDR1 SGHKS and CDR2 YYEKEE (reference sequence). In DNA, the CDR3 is TGTGCCAGCAGCCACCCGACAGGGTCCGAGCGGCAGTACTTC. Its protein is CASSHPTGSERQYF. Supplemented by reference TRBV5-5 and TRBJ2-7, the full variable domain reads DAGVTQSPTHLIKTRGQQVTLRCSPISGHKSVSWYQQVLGQGPQFIFQYYEKEERGRGNFPDRFSARQFPNYSSELNVNALLLGDSALYLCASSHPTGSERQYFGPGTRLTVT.

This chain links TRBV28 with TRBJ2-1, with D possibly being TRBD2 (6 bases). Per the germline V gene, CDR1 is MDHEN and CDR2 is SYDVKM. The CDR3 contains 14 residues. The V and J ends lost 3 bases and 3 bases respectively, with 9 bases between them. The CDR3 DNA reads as TGTGCCAGCAGTTTCCGGGACTTCTACAATGAGCAGTTCTTC. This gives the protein CASSFRDFYNEQFF.

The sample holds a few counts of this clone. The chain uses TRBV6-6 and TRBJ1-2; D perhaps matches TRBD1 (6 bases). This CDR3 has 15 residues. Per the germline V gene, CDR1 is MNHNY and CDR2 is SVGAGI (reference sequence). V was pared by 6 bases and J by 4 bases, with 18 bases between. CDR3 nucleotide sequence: TGTGCCAGCAGAGATACCGGGACAACGATCTATGGCTACACCTTC. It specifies CASRDTGTTIYGYTF.

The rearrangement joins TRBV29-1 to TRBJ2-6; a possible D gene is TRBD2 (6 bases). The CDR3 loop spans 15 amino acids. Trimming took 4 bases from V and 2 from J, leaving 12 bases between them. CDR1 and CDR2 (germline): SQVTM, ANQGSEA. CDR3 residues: CSVGLAGTGANVLTF. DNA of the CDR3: TGCAGCGTTGGCCTGGCGGGGACTGGGGCCAACGTCCTGACTTTC.

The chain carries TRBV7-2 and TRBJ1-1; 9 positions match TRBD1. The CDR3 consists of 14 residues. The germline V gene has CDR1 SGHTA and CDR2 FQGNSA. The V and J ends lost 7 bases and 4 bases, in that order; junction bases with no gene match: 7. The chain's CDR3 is CASNRDRASTEAFF. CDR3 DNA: TGTGCCAGCAACCGGGACAGGGCGAGCACTGAAGCTTTCTTT.

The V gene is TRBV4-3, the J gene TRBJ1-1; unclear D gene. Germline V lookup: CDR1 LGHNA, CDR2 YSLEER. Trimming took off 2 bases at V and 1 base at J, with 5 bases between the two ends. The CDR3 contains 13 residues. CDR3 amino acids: CASSQSGNTEAFF. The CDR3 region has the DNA TGCGCCAGCAGCCAATCAGGGAACACTGAAGCTTTCTTT.

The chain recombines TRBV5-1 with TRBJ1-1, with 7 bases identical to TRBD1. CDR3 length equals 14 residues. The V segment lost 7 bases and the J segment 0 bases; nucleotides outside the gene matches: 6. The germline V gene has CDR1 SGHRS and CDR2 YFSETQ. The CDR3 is CASFTGDLNTEAFF. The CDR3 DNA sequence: TGCGCCAGCTTCACAGGGGATTTGAACACTGAAGCTTTCTTT.

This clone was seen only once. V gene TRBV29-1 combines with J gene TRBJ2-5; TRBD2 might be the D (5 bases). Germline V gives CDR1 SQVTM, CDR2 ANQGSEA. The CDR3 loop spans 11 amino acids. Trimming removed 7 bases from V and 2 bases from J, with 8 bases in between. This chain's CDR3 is CSGLNQETQYF. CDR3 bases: TGCAGCGGACTAAATCAAGAGACCCAGTACTTC.

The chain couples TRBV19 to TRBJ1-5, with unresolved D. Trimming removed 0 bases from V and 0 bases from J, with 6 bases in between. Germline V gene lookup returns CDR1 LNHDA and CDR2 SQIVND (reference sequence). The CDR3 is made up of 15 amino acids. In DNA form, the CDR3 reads TGTGCCAGTAGTATAGATCTTTATAGCAATCAGCCCCAGCATTTT. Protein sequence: CASSIDLYSNQPQHF.